The next 32 T cell receptor beta chains were all read from a single sample in a study of shared clonotypes between healthy human individuals. Some clones are missing from TCRdb's copy, which holds only in-frame ones; the method was immunoSEQ multiplex PCR. The sample yields more than 2,000,000 clones, 90% to 95% seen once. The sample comprised naive CD4+ T cells sorted from blood. Subset noted: CD45RA+ positively selected. Source of these receptors: a young man in good health.

The V call is TRBV30, the J call TRBJ1-3, with a weak D call TRBD1 (5 bases). The CDR3 consists of 15 residues. Deletions cut 0 bases from V and 2 bases from J, with 11 bases between. The germline CDR1 and CDR2 sequences are GTSNPN and SVGIG (reference sequence). The CDR3 protein is CAWSVRSGTGNTIYF. As DNA, the CDR3 is TGTGCCTGGAGTGTTCGGTCAGGGACTGGAAACACCATATATTTT. Full variable domain (missing parts from reference TRBV30 and TRBJ1-3): SQTIHQWPATLVQPVGSPLSLECTVEGTSNPNLYWYRQAAGRGLQLLFYSVGIGQISSEVPQNLSASRPQDRQFILSSKKLLLSDSGFYLCAWSVRSGTGNTIYFGEGSWLTVV.

This clone was observed a handful of times. The gene calls are TRBV2 and TRBJ1-1; a weak D match, TRBD1 (5 bases). Germline CDR1 SNHLY, CDR2 FYNNEI. This CDR3 region has 14 residues. V dropped 7 bases and J dropped 1 base, with 13 bases sitting between them. The CDR3 nucleotides read TGTGCCAGCACCGAACAGGTCCCGAACACTGAAGCTTTCTTT. Translation gives CASTEQVPNTEAFF.

CDR3 nucleotide sequence: TGTGCCAGCAGCTCGGCAACGGGACAGGGCGGTTCACCCCTCCACTTT. Protein: CASSSATGQGGSPLHF. This chain joins TRBV5-4 and TRBJ1-6, with 9 bases identical to TRBD1. The CDR3 is made up of 16 amino acids. The V gene end was trimmed by 3 bases and the J gene end by 9 bases; junction bases not matched to a gene: 10. The germline V gene encodes CDR1 SGHNT and CDR2 YYREEE (reference sequence).

This sequence joins TRBV7-2 and TRBJ2-5, with D possibly matching TRBD2 (6 bases). Trimming removed 5 bases from V and 6 bases from J, with 13 bases in between. The CDR3 is 13 residues long. Germline CDR1 and CDR2: SGHTA and FQGNSA. The CDR3, as DNA: TGTGCCAGCAGCCCCAGGCGGGGACAGACCCAGTACTTC. This translates into CASSPRRGQTQYF.

The chain recombines TRBV4-3 with TRBJ2-3, with D tentatively TRBD1 (6 bases). The V gene's germline CDR1 is LGHNA and CDR2 YSLEER. Trimming stripped 11 bases from V and 1 base from J, with 10 bases between. This CDR3 is built from 12 residues. CDR3 region: CAAGAGTDTQYF. In DNA, the CDR3 is TGCGCCGCAGGGGCCGGCACAGATACGCAGTATTTT.

The gene calls are TRBV5-1 and TRBJ2-5, with TRBD1 identical over 7 bases. Trimming removed 3 bases from V and 2 bases from J; junction bases left unmatched: 7. CDR3 length: 15 amino acids. Germline CDR1 SGHRS, CDR2 YFSETQ. This CDR3 reads CASSSPTGNQETQYF. The CDR3 DNA reads as TGCGCCAGCAGCTCCCCGACAGGGAATCAAGAGACCCAGTACTTC.

The V gene is TRBV2, the J gene TRBJ2-5; no reliable D call. Trimming removed 4 bases at V and 6 bases at J, with 6 bases between. The CDR3 spans 11 residues. Germline V gene data show CDR1 as SNHLY and CDR2 as FYNNEI. In DNA form, the CDR3 reads TGTGCCAGCAGTGCCCAGCAGACCCAGTACTTC. It encodes CASSAQQTQYF.

Here the CDR3 DNA reads TGTGCCAGCAGCTCCCCCGGCCGAGAGACCCAGTACTTC. Translated, it gives CASSSPGRETQYF. The V gene is TRBV7-9, the J gene TRBJ2-5; D gene uncertain. CDR1 and CDR2 from the germline V gene are SEHNR and FQNEAQ (reference sequence). The CDR3 sequence is 13 residues long. The V and J ends lost 4 bases and 4 bases respectively, with 10 bases between them.

V is TRBV7-8 and J is TRBJ2-2; 11 positions agree with TRBD1. This CDR3 is 16 amino acids long. Germline CDR1 SGHVS, CDR2 FQNEAQ. The J segment lost 6 bases and the V segment lost 1 base, leaving 4 bases of the junction unmatched. In DNA form, the CDR3 reads TGTGCCAGCAGCTTAGTTCGGACAGGGGGCTCCGGGGAGCTGTTTTTT. Protein product: CASSLVRTGGSGELFF.

The gene calls are TRBV19 and TRBJ2-5, with TRBD2 matching 7 bases. This CDR3 spans 13 amino acids. Trimming at V came to 10 bases and at J to 1 base, leaving 6 bases not matched to a gene. Germline V lookup: CDR1 LNHDA, CDR2 SQIVND (reference sequence). The CDR3 here is CATQAGSQETQYF. The CDR3 bases are TGTGCCACCCAAGCGGGGTCCCAAGAGACCCAGTACTTC.

In the case of this clone: Other DNA variants within this sample encode the same CDR3. The chain has TRBV30 and TRBJ2-7, with TRBD2 matching 7 bases. CDR1 is GTSNPN, CDR2 SVGIG, per germline (reference sequence). CDR3 length: 11 amino acids. The junction had 2 bases not matched to a gene; V was cut back by 8 bases and J by 1 base. Written as DNA, the CDR3 is TGTGCCGGCGGGAGATCCTACGAGCAGTACTTC. It codes for CAGGRSYEQYF.

This clone was seen just once. The chain joins TRBV7-2 to TRBJ2-5; 10 nucleotides align to TRBD1. CDR3 size: 15 residues. After removal of 4 bases from V and 4 bases from J, the junction contained 6 bases not matched to a gene. Germline V gene sequence: CDR1 SGHTA, CDR2 FQGNSA. CDR3 bases: TGTGCCAGCAGCTCCCGGACAGGGGGTGGAGAGACCCAGTACTTC. It codes for CASSSRTGGGETQYF.

CDR3 sequence: CASSPQGNTGELFF. As DNA, the CDR3 is TGCGCCAGCAGTCCGCAGGGGAACACCGGGGAGCTGTTTTTT. The chain employs TRBV10-2 and TRBJ2-2; maybe TRBD1 (5 bases). V dropped 5 bases and J dropped 1 base, with 8 bases sitting between them. CDR1 is WSHSY and CDR2 is SAAADI in the germline V gene. This CDR3 contains 14 residues.

The chain couples TRBV9 to TRBJ2-3, with 10 nucleotides matching TRBD2. The CDR3 runs 17 residues. Germline assignment: CDR1 SGDLS and CDR2 YYNGEE. Losses at the gene ends were 0 bases for V and 0 bases for J; bases not matched to a gene: 4. CDR3 sequence reads: CASSVGLAGVSTDTQYF. In nucleotides, the CDR3 is TGTGCCAGCAGCGTAGGGCTAGCGGGGGTGAGCACAGATACGCAGTATTTT.

The chain is built from TRBV6-1 and TRBJ1-1, with D perhaps TRBD1 (6 bases). This CDR3 is 13 amino acids long. Trimming stripped 4 bases from V and 4 bases from J, with 10 bases between. The germline CDR1 and CDR2 sequences are MNHNS and SASEGT. CDR3: CASSGGGVTEAFF. CDR3 nucleotide sequence: TGTGCCAGCAGTGGAGGGGGGGTCACTGAAGCTTTCTTT.

The V call is TRBV10-1, the J call TRBJ2-7; D is unclear. Germline-derived CDR1 and CDR2 are WNHNN and SYGVQD (reference sequence). V was shortened by 3 bases and J by 7 bases, with 7 bases between the two germline ends. This CDR3 is 11 amino acids long. CDR3 sequence reads: CASSDGREQYF. Here the CDR3 DNA reads TGCGCCAGCAGTGACGGCCGAGAGCAGTACTTC.

This clone was observed a single time. The chain has TRBV2 and TRBJ2-5; TRBD1 matches 8 bases. V was pared by 6 bases and J by 3 bases, with 9 bases of the junction left unmatched. The CDR3 sequence is 15 residues long. Germline V gives CDR1 SNHLY, CDR2 FYNNEI. In nucleotides, the CDR3 is TGTGCCAGCAGCGTACAGGGGGTAGCAGAAGAGACCCAGTACTTC. It yields the protein CASSVQGVAEETQYF.

V gene TRBV28 combines with J gene TRBJ2-7; TRBD1 matches 7 bases. V dropped 4 bases and J dropped 3; count of bases not matched to a gene: 6. The CDR3 runs to 14 residues. Per the germline V gene, CDR1 is MDHEN and CDR2 is SYDVKM. CDR3 nucleotides: TGTGCCAGCAGTTCAGCCGGGACAGACTACGAGCAGTACTTC. Its translation: CASSSAGTDYEQYF.

This clone turned up a few times. The chain carries TRBV19 and TRBJ2-7, with D perhaps TRBD2 (6 bases). V was shortened by 4 bases and J by 7 bases, with 17 bases between the two germline ends. This CDR3 region has 14 residues. Per germline, CDR1 LNHDA and CDR2 SQIVND (reference sequence). CDR3 protein: CASSTTSTSREQYF. The DNA for the CDR3 is TGTGCCAGTAGTACAACCTCCACTAGCCGGGAGCAGTACTTC.

CDR3 residues: CASRDNTVANTEAFF. As DNA, the CDR3 is TGTGCCAGCAGAGATAACACGGTTGCGAACACTGAAGCTTTCTTT. V and J are TRBV6-5 and TRBJ1-1; D unclear. Between the trimmed V and J ends, which lost 6 bases and 1 base, there was a span of 15 bases. CDR1 and CDR2 (germline): MNHEY, SVGAGI. The CDR3 has 15 residues.

V and J are TRBV18 and TRBJ2-5; 9 bases are a match to TRBD1. Germline-derived CDR1 and CDR2 are KGHSH and LQKENI. The CDR3 spans 14 residues. The V gene end was trimmed by 3 bases and the J gene end by 3 bases; junction bases not matched to a gene: 2. CDR3 sequence: CASSPGTGKETQYF. CDR3 nucleotides: TGTGCCAGCTCACCCGGGACAGGGAAAGAGACCCAGTACTTC.

This clone came up once. The V call is TRBV19, the J call TRBJ1-3, with TRBD1 matching 7 bases. Germline V CDR1 and CDR2: LNHDA, SQIVND (reference sequence). V lost 9 bases and J lost 4; bases outside the gene matches: 9. This CDR3 region has 14 residues. CDR3 sequence (DNA): TGTGCCAGCCGAAGGACAGGCTTGGGAAACACCATATATTTT. This codes for CASRRTGLGNTIYF. Variable domain in full (rest from reference TRBV19 and TRBJ1-3): DGGITQSPKYLFRKEGQNVTLSCEQNLNHDAMYWYRQDPGQGLRLIYYSQIVNDFQKGDIAEGYSVSREKKESFPLTVTSAQKNPTAFYLCASRRTGLGNTIYFGEGSWLTVV.

The V gene is TRBV5-4, the J gene TRBJ1-1; D is unclear. Trimming pared 5 bases from V and 1 base from J, leaving 12 bases between. Germline CDR1 reads SGHNT; CDR2 reads YYREEE (reference sequence). This CDR3 is built from 14 residues. In nucleotides, the CDR3 is TGTGCCAGCAGTTTCGGACGCCAGAACACTGAAGCTTTCTTT. Its protein is CASSFGRQNTEAFF.

Comment on this clone: The sample contains more than one DNA sequence encoding this CDR3. The J gene is TRBJ1-5, the V gene TRBV6-1; TRBD1 agrees at 7 bases. The CDR3 is made up of 14 amino acids. V was pared by 3 bases and J by 6 bases, with 5 bases of the junction left unmatched. CDR1 and CDR2 (germline): MNHNS, SASEGT. The CDR3 loop reads CASSEQGGGQPQHF. The CDR3 coding sequence is TGTGCCAGCAGTGAGCAGGGGGGGGGTCAGCCCCAGCATTTT.

The rearrangement links TRBV6-5 to TRBJ1-1; the D gene is possibly TRBD1 (5 bases). CDR1 is MNHEY, CDR2 SVGAGI, per germline. This CDR3 has 14 amino acids. The V gene lost 3 bases and the J gene lost 1 base, with 9 bases spanning the gap. CDR3: CASSYITGNTEAFF. Written as DNA, the CDR3 is TGTGCCAGCAGTTATATTACAGGGAACACTGAAGCTTTCTTT.

This chain joins TRBV6-6 and TRBJ1-1; tentatively, D is TRBD1 (5 bases). CDR3 length: 13 amino acids. V lost 9 bases and J 10 bases, leaving 21 bases between the germline ends. Germline V CDR1 and CDR2: MNHNY, SVGAGI (reference sequence). CDR3 sequence: CASTPNDRLGAFF. The CDR3 nucleotides are TGTGCCAGTACGCCAAATGACAGATTAGGAGCTTTCTTT.

V usage is TRBV5-4 and J usage is TRBJ2-1; 10 bases fit TRBD2. The CDR3 extends over 15 amino acids. Germline CDR1 reads SGHNT; CDR2 reads YYREEE (reference sequence). The V and J ends lost 1 base and 8 bases, in that order; junction bases with no gene match: 6. The CDR3 spells CASSLSAGGPHEQFF. The CDR3 DNA follows: TGTGCCAGCAGCTTGTCAGCGGGAGGGCCCCATGAGCAGTTCTTC.

V usage is TRBV6-5 and J usage is TRBJ1-2, with TRBD1 as a possible D gene (6 bases). The germline V and J ends were trimmed by 7 bases and 3 bases, with 12 bases remaining between them. Germline V lookup: CDR1 MNHEY, CDR2 SVGAGI. The CDR3 length is 13 residues. The CDR3 DNA follows: TGTGCCAGCACCAGGGGAAGTGACTATGGCTACACCTTC. This sequence encodes CASTRGSDYGYTF.

The chain employs TRBV7-9 and TRBJ1-1, with a weak D call TRBD1 (5 bases). The CDR3 has 14 residues. V lost 5 bases and J 1 base, leaving 11 bases between the germline ends. The germline gives CDR1 SEHNR, CDR2 FQNEAQ (reference sequence). The DNA for the CDR3 is TGTGCCAGCAGCGTCCTAGACAGGAACACTGAAGCTTTCTTT. This codes for CASSVLDRNTEAFF.

The chain recombines TRBV4-1 with TRBJ2-5; D possibly corresponds to TRBD1 (5 bases). CDR1 is MGHRA, CDR2 YSYEKL, per germline. CDR3 length: 14 amino acids. Trimming pared 1 base from V and 2 bases from J, leaving 8 bases between. CDR3: CASSQAQVQETQYF. As DNA, the CDR3 is TGCGCCAGCAGCCAAGCACAGGTACAAGAGACCCAGTACTTC.

V is TRBV4-1 and J is TRBJ2-3; tentative D call: TRBD1 (6 bases). The germline V and J ends were trimmed by 0 bases and 5 bases, with 12 bases remaining between them. Germline V gene sequence: CDR1 MGHRA, CDR2 YSYEKL. The CDR3 has 15 residues. CDR3 sequence (DNA): TGCGCCAGCAGCCAAGATGTGGGGGCCGGAGATACGCAGTATTTT. Amino acid sequence: CASSQDVGAGDTQYF.

The chain employs TRBV30 and TRBJ1-5, with unresolved D. Germline V gene lookup returns CDR1 GTSNPN and CDR2 SVGIG (reference sequence). The CDR3 extends over 17 amino acids. V was cut by 0 bases and J by 3 bases, with 18 bases left in between. CDR3 nucleotide sequence: TGTGCCTGGAGTGTCCTGGGTCGCGGCGGGATCAATCAGCCCCAGCATTTT. Protein sequence: CAWSVLGRGGINQPQHF.